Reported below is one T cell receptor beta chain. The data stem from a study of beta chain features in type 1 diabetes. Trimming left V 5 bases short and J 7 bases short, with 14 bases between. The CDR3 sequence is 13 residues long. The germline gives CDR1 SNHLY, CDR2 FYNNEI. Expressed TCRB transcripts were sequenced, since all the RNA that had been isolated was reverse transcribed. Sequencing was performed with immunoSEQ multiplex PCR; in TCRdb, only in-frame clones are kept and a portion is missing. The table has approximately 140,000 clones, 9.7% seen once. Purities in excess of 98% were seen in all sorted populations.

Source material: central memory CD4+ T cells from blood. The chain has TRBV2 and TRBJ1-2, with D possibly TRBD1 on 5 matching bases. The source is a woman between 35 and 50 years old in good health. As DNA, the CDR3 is TGTGCCAGCAGTTTTCTCGGGGGATCTGGCTACACCTTC. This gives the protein CASSFLGGSGYTF. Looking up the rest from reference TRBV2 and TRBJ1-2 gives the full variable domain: EPEVTQTPSHQVTQMGQEVILRCVPISNHLYFYWYRQILGQKVEFLVSFYNNEISEKSEIFDDQFSVERPDGSNFTLKIRSTKLEDSAMYFCASSFLGGSGYTFGSGTRLTVV.